This T cell receptor (beta chain) derives from a study of shared clonotypes between healthy human individuals. General study results and limits: What limited the represented genetic and exposure-history diversity was the small number of donors.

Trimming took off 0 bases at V and 3 bases at J, with 8 bases between the two ends. CDR3 length: 14 residues. Germline V gene lookup returns CDR1 MNHEY and CDR2 SMNVEV (reference sequence). As handled by the study authors: Junction-only immunoSEQ data arrived without quality scores, meaning filtering differed. The assay was immunoSEQ multiplex PCR, and TCRdb's table has in-frame clones only and misses some. Clone size and V and J calls were adopted from that table, with D and trimming inferred from the DNA. The sample has around 1.9 million clones, just over 90% seen once. This clone was recorded only once. The antigen remains undetermined. Positively selected for CCR7, the CD45RO-negative cells used as naive CD8 cells excluded terminally differentiated effector memory CD45RA+ cells.

The J gene is TRBJ2-5, the V gene TRBV27; no clear D gene. The TCR sequence derives from a man aged 18 to 35 in good health. Some clones in this sample may be carry-over from other donors' samples. The sample comprised naive CD8+ T cells from PBMCs. The CDR3 DNA reads as TGTGCCAGCAGTTTATCAGGCCCAAAAGAGACCCAGTACTTC. Translation: CASSLSGPKETQYF.